This T cell receptor beta chain is from a study of cytomegalovirus exposure and HLA in healthy donors. Produced via immunoSEQ multiplex PCR; TCRdb's table is partial and in-frame only. Of about 200,000 clones in the sample, 84% were seen once. This TCR was recovered from a woman aged 25 to 39 in good health and CMV-seropositive. Specimen: PBMCs.

CDR3: CASSEGDGTYEQPQHF. CDR3 in DNA: TGTGCCAGCAGTGAGGGGGACGGGACATACGAACAGCCCCAGCATTTT. V is TRBV6-1 and J is TRBJ1-5, with D perhaps TRBD1 (6 bases). Germline CDR1 reads MNHNS; CDR2 reads SASEGT. The ends were cut back, 3 bases at V and 7 bases at J, with 19 bases in the middle. The CDR3 consists of 16 residues.